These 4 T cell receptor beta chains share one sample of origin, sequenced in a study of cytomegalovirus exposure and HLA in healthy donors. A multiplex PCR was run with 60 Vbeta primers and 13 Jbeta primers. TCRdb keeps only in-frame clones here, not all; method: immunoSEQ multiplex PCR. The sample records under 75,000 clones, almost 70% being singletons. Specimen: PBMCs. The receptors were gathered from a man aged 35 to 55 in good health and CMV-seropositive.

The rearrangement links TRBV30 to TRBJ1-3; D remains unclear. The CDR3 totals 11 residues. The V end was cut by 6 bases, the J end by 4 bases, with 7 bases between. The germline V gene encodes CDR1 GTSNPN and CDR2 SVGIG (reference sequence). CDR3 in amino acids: CACGGGNTIYF. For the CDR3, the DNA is TGTGCCTGTGGCGGGGGAAACACCATATATTTT.

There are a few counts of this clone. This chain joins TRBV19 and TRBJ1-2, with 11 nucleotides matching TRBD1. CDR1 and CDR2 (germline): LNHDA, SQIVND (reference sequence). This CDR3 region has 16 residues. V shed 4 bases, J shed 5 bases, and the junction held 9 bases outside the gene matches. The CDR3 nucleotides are TGTGCCAGTAGTACCATCGGACAGGGGGCGAGTTATGGCTACACCTTC. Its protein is CASSTIGQGASYGYTF. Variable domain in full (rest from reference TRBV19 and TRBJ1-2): DGGITQSPKYLFRKEGQNVTLSCEQNLNHDAMYWYRQDPGQGLRLIYYSQIVNDFQKGDIAEGYSVSREKKESFPLTVTSAQKNPTAFYLCASSTIGQGASYGYTFGSGTRLTVV.

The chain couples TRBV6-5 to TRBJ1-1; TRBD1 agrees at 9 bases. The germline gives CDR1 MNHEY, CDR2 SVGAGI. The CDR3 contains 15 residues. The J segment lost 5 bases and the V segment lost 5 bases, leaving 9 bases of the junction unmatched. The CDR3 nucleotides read TGTGCCAGCAGTGGCCGACTACAGGGGGCGACTGAAGCTTTCTTT. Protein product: CASSGRLQGATEAFF.

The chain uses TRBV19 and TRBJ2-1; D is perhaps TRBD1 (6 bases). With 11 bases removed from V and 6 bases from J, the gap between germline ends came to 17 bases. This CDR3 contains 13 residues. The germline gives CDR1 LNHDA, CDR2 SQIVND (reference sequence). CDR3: CAVGNRDTNEQFF. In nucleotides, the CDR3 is TGTGCCGTAGGAAATAGGGACACCAATGAGCAGTTCTTC. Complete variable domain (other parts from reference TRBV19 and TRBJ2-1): DGGITQSPKYLFRKEGQNVTLSCEQNLNHDAMYWYRQDPGQGLRLIYYSQIVNDFQKGDIAEGYSVSREKKESFPLTVTSAQKNPTAFYLCAVGNRDTNEQFFGPGTRLTVL.